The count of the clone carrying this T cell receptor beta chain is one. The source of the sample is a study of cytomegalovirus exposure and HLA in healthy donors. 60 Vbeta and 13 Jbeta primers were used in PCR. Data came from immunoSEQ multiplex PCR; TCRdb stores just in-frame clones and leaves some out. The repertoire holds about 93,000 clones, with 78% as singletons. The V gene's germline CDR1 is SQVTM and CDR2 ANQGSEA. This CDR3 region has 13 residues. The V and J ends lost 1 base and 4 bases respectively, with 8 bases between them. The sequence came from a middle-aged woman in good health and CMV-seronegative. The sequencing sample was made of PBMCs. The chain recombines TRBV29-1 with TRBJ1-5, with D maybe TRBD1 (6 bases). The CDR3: CSVEGTANQPQHF. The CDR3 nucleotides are TGCAGCGTTGAAGGGACAGCGAATCAGCCCCAGCATTTT.